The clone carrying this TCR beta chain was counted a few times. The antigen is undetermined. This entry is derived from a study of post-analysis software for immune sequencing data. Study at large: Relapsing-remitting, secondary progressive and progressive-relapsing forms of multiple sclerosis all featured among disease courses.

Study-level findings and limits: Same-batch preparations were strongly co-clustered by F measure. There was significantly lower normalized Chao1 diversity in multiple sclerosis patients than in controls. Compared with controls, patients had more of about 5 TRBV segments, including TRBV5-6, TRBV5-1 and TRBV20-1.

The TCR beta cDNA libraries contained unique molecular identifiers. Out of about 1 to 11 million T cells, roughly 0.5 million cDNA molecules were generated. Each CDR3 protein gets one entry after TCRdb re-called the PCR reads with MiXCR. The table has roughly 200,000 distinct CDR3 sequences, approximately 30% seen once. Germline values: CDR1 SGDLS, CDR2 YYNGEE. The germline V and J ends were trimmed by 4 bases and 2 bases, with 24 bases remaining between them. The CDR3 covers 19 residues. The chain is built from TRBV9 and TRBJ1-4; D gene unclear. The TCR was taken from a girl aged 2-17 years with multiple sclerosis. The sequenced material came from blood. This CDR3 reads CASSPRGSSFPLTNEKLFF. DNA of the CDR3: TGTGCCAGCAGCCCGAGAGGGTCCAGTTTTCCGTTGACTAATGAAAAACTGTTTTTT.